What follows are 16 T cell receptor beta chains derived from one specimen sequenced in a study of shared clonotypes between healthy human individuals. CD45RO-negative cells were positively selected for CCR7, leaving out terminally differentiated effector memory CD45RA+ cells. Using immunoSEQ multiplex PCR, the repertoire was profiled, and TCRdb retains in-frame clones only, with some absent. The sample includes roughly 590,000 clones, nearly 97% of them seen just once. Sequencing was performed on naive CD8+ T cells sorted from blood. These TCRs come from a woman younger than 45 in good health.

This sequence joins TRBV13 and TRBJ2-7, with D maybe TRBD1 (5 bases). V was shortened by 5 bases and J by 4 bases, with 12 bases between the two germline ends. The CDR3 has 13 residues. CDR1 is PRHDT and CDR2 is FYEKMQ in the germline V gene (reference sequence). The CDR3 loop is CASSPPTAYEQYF. CDR3 nucleotide sequence: TGTGCCAGCAGCCCACCGACAGCTTACGAGCAGTACTTC.

This clone was picked up one time. The chain couples TRBV9 to TRBJ2-5, with D possibly being TRBD2 (5 bases). The J call could be wrong; TRBJ2-7 is a better fit for the DNA end. The CDR3 contains 14 residues. Germline values: CDR1 SGDLS, CDR2 YYNGEE. The CDR3 loop reads CASSPGAGNYEQYF. The CDR3 DNA sequence: TGTGCCAGCAGCCCCGGTGCCGGGAACTACGAGCAGTACTTC.

The V gene is TRBV2, the J gene TRBJ2-4; D not certain. CDR1 SNHLY and CDR2 FYNNEI come from the germline V gene. The CDR3 is 16 residues long. The V end lost 5 bases, the J end lost 0 bases, and 14 bases lay between the germline ends. CDR3 protein: CASSLSEIVAKNIQYF. For the CDR3, the DNA is TGTGCCAGCAGTCTCAGTGAGATAGTAGCCAAAAACATTCAGTACTTC.

With regard to this clone: The same CDR3 can be traced to other DNA sequences in this sample. This sequence joins TRBV19 and TRBJ1-1, with D uncertain. This CDR3 region has 12 residues. Germline values: CDR1 LNHDA, CDR2 SQIVND (reference sequence). Trimming pared 1 base from V and 3 bases from J, leaving 3 bases between. The CDR3 sequence is CASSIGYTEAFF. CDR3 coding DNA: TGTGCCAGTAGTATAGGATACACTGAAGCTTTCTTT.

This clone turned up a few times. The V gene is TRBV21-1, the J gene TRBJ1-5. TRBV21-1 is a known pseudogene. This CDR3 has 14 amino acids. The CDR3 DNA reads TGTGCCAGCAGCAAGGGAGGAGGGAATCAGCCCCAGCATTTT. As protein: CASSKGGGNQPQHF.

CDR3 nucleotides: TGTGCCAGCAGTCCACCCCGTCGCGGGGTAGGACTAGCGGGTTCCTACGAGCAGTACTTC. It encodes CASSPPRRGVGLAGSYEQYF. This rearrangement joins TRBV7-8 to TRBJ2-7; 11 bases align to TRBD2. The CDR3 is made up of 20 amino acids. Germline V gives CDR1 SGHVS, CDR2 FQNEAQ. Trimming at V came to 6 bases and at J to 1 base, leaving 20 bases not matched to a gene.

V gene TRBV6-5 combines with J gene TRBJ2-1; D possibly corresponds to TRBD2 (6 bases). This CDR3 has 13 amino acids. V dropped 8 bases and J dropped 4 bases, with 12 bases sitting between them. Per germline, CDR1 MNHEY and CDR2 SVGAGI. DNA of the CDR3: TGTGCCAGCGGGGAGACTAGTTACAATGAGCAGTTCTTC. As protein: CASGETSYNEQFF.

CDR3 bases: TGTGCCAGCAGCTTGGTTGGGACAGGGATGGACTATGGCTACACCTTC. It encodes CASSLVGTGMDYGYTF. This chain uses TRBV5-6 with TRBJ1-2; 9 positions agree with TRBD1. CDR3 size: 16 residues. Germline V gene lookup returns CDR1 SGHDT and CDR2 YYEEEE. The J segment lost 3 bases and the V segment lost 0 bases, leaving 6 bases of the junction unmatched.

The gene calls are TRBV19 and TRBJ2-1; 11 bases line up with TRBD1. Looked up from germline, CDR1 is LNHDA and CDR2 is SQIVND (reference sequence). J lost 9 bases, V lost 0 bases, and 10 bases had no gene match. The CDR3 consists of 17 residues. The CDR3 nucleotides are TGTGCCAGTAGTATAGATCCCAGGGGACAGGGGGTAGGTGAGCAGTTCTTC. The encoded protein is CASSIDPRGQGVGEQFF. The full variable domain, rest sourced from reference TRBV19 and TRBJ2-1, is DGGITQSPKYLFRKEGQNVTLSCEQNLNHDAMYWYRQDPGQGLRLIYYSQIVNDFQKGDIAEGYSVSREKKESFPLTVTSAQKNPTAFYLCASSIDPRGQGVGEQFFGPGTRLTVL.

The chain is built from TRBV5-8 and TRBJ2-7; 9 bases align to TRBD2. The CDR3 contains 17 residues. The ends lost 4 bases at V and 3 bases at J; junction bases unmatched: 14. Germline CDR1 is SGHTS and CDR2 is YDEGEE. The CDR3 loop reads CASSPLAGAAVYYEQYF. As DNA, the CDR3 is TGTGCCAGCAGCCCACTAGCGGGTGCCGCCGTTTACTACGAGCAGTACTTC.

J is TRBJ2-5 and V is TRBV7-9; the match to TRBD1 covers 8 bases. Unmatched junction bases numbered 8, after V lost 5 bases and J lost 0 bases. Germline V CDR1 and CDR2: SEHNR, FQNEAQ (reference sequence). The CDR3 spans 16 residues. CDR3 region: CASSPGGGTYQETQYF. In DNA, the CDR3 is TGTGCCAGCAGCCCAGGGGGCGGGACGTACCAAGAGACCCAGTACTTC.

The chain is built from TRBV6-6 and TRBJ2-1; TRBD2 agrees at 8 bases. This CDR3 contains 15 residues. V was clipped by 1 base and J by 4 bases; unmatched bases: 3. Per the germline V gene, CDR1 is MNHNY and CDR2 is SVGAGI (reference sequence). CDR3 region: CASSYLSGSYNEQFF. The DNA for the CDR3 is TGTGCCAGCAGTTACTTGAGCGGGAGTTACAATGAGCAGTTCTTC.

The gene calls are TRBV29-1 and TRBJ1-2; 7 bases map to TRBD1. Germline assignment: CDR1 SQVTM and CDR2 ANQGSEA. V lost 6 bases to trimming and J lost 7 bases; unmatched junction nucleotides: 8. This CDR3 spans 12 amino acids. The DNA for the CDR3 is TGCAGCGTCGTTGGACAGGCCTTTGGCTACACCTTC. Translating gives CSVVGQAFGYTF. The complete variable domain, with remaining parts taken from reference TRBV29-1 and TRBJ1-2, reads SAVISQKPSRDICQRGTSLTIQCQVDSQVTMMFWYRQQPGQSLTLIATANQGSEATYESGFVIDKFPISRPNLTFSTLTVSNMSPEDSSIYLCSVVGQAFGYTFGSGTRLTVV.

The chain joins TRBV27 to TRBJ2-7; D gene unclear. With 3 bases removed from V and 5 bases from J, the gap between germline ends came to 17 bases. Per germline, CDR1 MNHEY and CDR2 SMNVEV (reference sequence). The CDR3 spans 15 residues. CDR3 coding DNA: TGTGCCAGCAGTTTGACCCCCTGGATTTGGAACGAGCAGTACTTC. Encoded protein: CASSLTPWIWNEQYF.

This rearrangement joins TRBV9 to TRBJ1-3; tentatively, D is TRBD1 (5 bases). V was trimmed by 7 bases and J by 0 bases, leaving 11 bases between them. Germline values: CDR1 SGDLS, CDR2 YYNGEE. The CDR3 contains 14 residues. The CDR3 coding sequence is TGTGCCAGCTCCTTCGGGGGCTCTGGAAACACCATATATTTT. It encodes CASSFGGSGNTIYF. Using reference TRBV9 and TRBJ1-3 for the parts outside the CDR3, the full variable domain is DSGVTQTPKHLITATGQRVTLRCSPRSGDLSVYWYQQSLDQGLQFLIQYYNGEERAKGNILERFSAQQFPDLHSELNLSSLELGDSALYFCASSFGGSGNTIYFGEGSWLTVV.

The chain uses TRBV27 and TRBJ2-1; D is possibly TRBD2 (5 bases). CDR3 length equals 15 residues. V was clipped by 6 bases and J by 2 bases, with 14 bases between them. The germline CDR1 and CDR2 sequences are MNHEY and SMNVEV (reference sequence). This CDR3 reads CASSPTSGTYNEQFF. CDR3 nucleotide sequence: TGTGCCAGCAGCCCCACGAGCGGAACCTACAATGAGCAGTTCTTC.